The 18 T cell receptor beta chains below come from one sample, sequenced in a study of T-cell memory formation after mild COVID-19. TCRdb reprocessed the 5' RACE reads with MiXCR, giving one entry per CDR3 protein. The data show roughly 260,000 distinct CDR3 sequences, about a sixth seen once. Sequencing was carried out using PBMCs or a T cell subset sorted from them (not recorded which). All receptors come from a man aged 18 to 30 who had mild COVID-19 (a few samples of this study predate the infection). Cell type and time point are not known.

The chain combines TRBV5-1 with TRBJ2-5; 8 bases align to TRBD1. The CDR3 spans 18 residues. Germline V gene lookup returns CDR1 SGHRS and CDR2 YFSETQ. After removal of 2 bases from V and 0 bases from J, the junction contained 12 bases not matched to a gene. The CDR3: CASSFGTGVAWYQETQYF. For the CDR3, the DNA is TGCGCCAGCAGCTTCGGGACAGGTGTCGCATGGTACCAAGAGACCCAGTACTTC.

This clonotype was detected a few times. The chain carries TRBV7-2 and TRBJ2-5; a possible D gene is TRBD2 (7 bases). CDR1 and CDR2 (germline): SGHTA, FQGNSA. The CDR3 loop spans 14 amino acids. Trimming cost V 3 bases and J 5 bases, with 13 bases left between them. CDR3 nucleotide sequence: TGTGCCAGCAGCTTCGGGGGGCGTTGGGAGACCCAGTACTTC. It yields the protein CASSFGGRWETQYF.

J is TRBJ2-5 and V is TRBV28, with 12 positions matching TRBD2. V shed 5 bases and J 4 bases; nucleotides not matched to a gene: 8. Germline CDR1 reads MDHEN; CDR2 reads SYDVKM. The CDR3 is made up of 16 amino acids. This chain's CDR3 is CASSPTSGGARETQYF. CDR3 in DNA: TGTGCCAGCAGTCCGACTAGCGGGGGAGCCCGAGAGACCCAGTACTTC.

The V gene is TRBV9, the J gene TRBJ1-6, with a possible D match to TRBD1 (5 bases). Trimming shortened V by 3 bases and J by 7 bases, and 11 bases separated the two germline ends. CDR1 is SGDLS and CDR2 is YYNGEE in the germline V gene. CDR3 length equals 14 residues. DNA of the CDR3: TGTGCCAGCAGCGAGACAGCTCAGAATTCACCCCTCCACTTT. Amino acids: CASSETAQNSPLHF.

The chain has TRBV29-1 and TRBJ1-5; D unresolved. Germline CDR1 and CDR2: SQVTM and ANQGSEA. The V end was cut by 4 bases, the J end by 3 bases, with 7 bases between. The CDR3 runs to 12 residues. For the CDR3, the DNA is TGCAGCGTTGTTGGGGACAATCAGCCCCAGCATTTT. This sequence encodes CSVVGDNQPQHF.

Of note for this clonotype: At one of its ends the junction is not consistent with the germline gene, which may arise from a read error. The J gene is TRBJ2-3, the V gene TRBV15; tentative D call: TRBD2 (5 bases). The CDR3 has 12 residues. Germline assignment: CDR1 LNHNV and CDR2 YYDKDF (reference sequence). The CDR3, as DNA: TGTGCCACCAGCACCGGCCCCACTAGAGTGCATTTT. Translating gives CATSTGPTRVHF.

This clonotype was observed many times. This rearrangement joins TRBV5-1 to TRBJ1-5; a weak D match, TRBD1 (5 bases). Germline assignment: CDR1 SGHRS and CDR2 YFSETQ. V was pared by 0 bases and J by 1 base, with 8 bases between. The CDR3 is made up of 15 amino acids. The CDR3 nucleotides are TGCGCCAGCAGCTTGGGGGGGACCAGCAATCAGCCCCAGCATTTT. Protein product: CASSLGGTSNQPQHF.

This rearrangement joins TRBV6-5 to TRBJ2-7; no reliable D call. The germline CDR1 and CDR2 sequences are MNHEY and SVGAGI. The CDR3 runs to 15 residues. V gave up 6 bases and J gave up 7 bases, with 22 bases separating them. DNA for the CDR3: TGTGCCAGCAGAGTTGGTGGGGTGGTTGCTGGGGAGCAGTACTTC. It yields the protein CASRVGGVVAGEQYF.

The chain has TRBV30 and TRBJ1-2; D is undetermined. The germline V gene has CDR1 GTSNPN and CDR2 SVGIG (reference sequence). The CDR3 covers 14 residues. Trimming removed 1 base from V and 1 base from J, with 10 bases in between. In DNA form, the CDR3 reads TGTGCCTGGAGTGGGGCAGGCGGTAACTATGGCTACACCTTC. Protein product: CAWSGAGGNYGYTF.

This clonotype was counted a few times. The chain joins TRBV7-2 to TRBJ2-1; D unresolved. Trimming cost V 6 bases and J 13 bases, with 31 bases left between them. CDR3 length: 17 amino acids. The V gene's germline CDR1 is SGHTA and CDR2 FQGNSA. CDR3 bases: TGTGCCAGCAGGCGGACGGACCTAATGAGCATAGCTTCGGAACAGTTCTTC. Residues: CASRRTDLMSIASEQFF.

This clonotype was picked up a small number of times. This sequence joins TRBV5-6 and TRBJ2-7; a possible D gene is TRBD2 (6 bases). Per the germline V gene, CDR1 is SGHDT and CDR2 is YYEEEE. This CDR3 has 11 amino acids. The V gene lost 3 bases and the J gene lost 5 bases, with 6 bases spanning the gap. The CDR3 sequence is CASSWGDEQYV. The CDR3, as DNA: TGTGCCAGCAGCTGGGGGGACGAGCAGTACGTC.

This clonotype came up a few times. The rearrangement links TRBV5-1 to TRBJ2-7; D might be TRBD2 (5 bases). The V and J ends lost 0 bases and 3 bases respectively, with 13 bases between them. The CDR3 spans 15 residues. Germline lookup yields CDR1 SGHRS and CDR2 YFSETQ. CDR3 in DNA: TGCGCCAGCAGCTTGGCCCCGGTCGGGGTCTACGAGCAGTACGTC. Its translation is CASSLAPVGVYEQYV.

V is TRBV9 and J is TRBJ2-1; 8 positions match TRBD2. The junction had 4 bases not matched to a gene; V was cut back by 2 bases and J by 3 bases. Germline loops: CDR1 SGDLS, CDR2 YYNGEE. There are 15 residues in the CDR3. The CDR3 nucleotides are TGTGCCAGCAGCGTGGACGGGACTAGCTACAATGAGCAGTTCTTC. Translated: CASSVDGTSYNEQFF.

This clonotype occurred a few times. The chain recombines TRBV10-3 with TRBJ2-4, with 7 nucleotides matching TRBD1. Unmatched junction bases numbered 1, after V lost 2 bases and J lost 6 bases. Looked up from germline, CDR1 is ENHRY and CDR2 is SYGVKD. The CDR3 contains 13 residues. The CDR3 loop reads CAISERQGNIQYF. The CDR3 region has the DNA TGTGCCATCAGTGAGAGACAGGGAAACATTCAGTACTTC.

V is TRBV24-1 and J is TRBJ1-5; D ambiguous. Trimming left V 3 bases short and J 5 bases short, with 4 bases between. The CDR3 has 12 residues. From germline, CDR1 is KGHDR and CDR2 SFDVKD. This CDR3 is CATSDQDQPQHF. CDR3 nucleotide sequence: TGTGCCACCAGTGATCAGGATCAGCCCCAGCATTTT.

The CDR3 region has the DNA TGTGCCAGCAGCTTAGTCTCTGTTAGCTCTGGAAACACCATATATTTT. Protein: CASSLVSVSSGNTIYF. The chain carries TRBV7-9 and TRBJ1-3; D is unresolved. The germline gives CDR1 SEHNR, CDR2 FQNEAQ (reference sequence). This CDR3 is 16 amino acids long. The germline V and J ends were trimmed by 1 base and 0 bases, with 10 bases remaining between them.

This clonotype was recorded a few times. The V and J genes are TRBV9 and TRBJ2-3; TRBD2 is a possible D gene (5 bases). Trimming cost V 4 bases and J 6 bases, with 21 bases left between them. Looked up from germline, CDR1 is SGDLS and CDR2 is YYNGEE. This CDR3 region has 16 residues. CDR3 sequence reads: CASSPGWRMRADTQYF. CDR3 in DNA: TGTGCCAGCAGCCCCGGGTGGAGGATGCGCGCGGATACGCAGTATTTT.

This clonotype was detected ten times or more. This chain connects TRBV20-1 to TRBJ1-1; D ambiguous. The ends were cut back, 5 bases at V and 1 base at J, with 8 bases in the middle. This CDR3 comprises 12 residues. Germline CDR1 and CDR2: DFQATT and SNEGSKA (reference sequence). CDR3 sequence: CSALGGNTEAFF. In DNA, the CDR3 is TGCAGTGCTCTCGGCGGGAACACTGAAGCTTTCTTT.